The 7 T cell receptor beta chains presented below share a single source sample, sequenced in a study of blood T cell repertoires in COVID-19. The repertoire was sequenced with immunoSEQ multiplex PCR; TCRdb's copy has only in-frame clones and lacks some. This table has approximately 250,000 clones, about 79% appearing once. Sequenced: peripheral blood. Source of these receptors: a man aged 40-55 years who had recovered from COVID-19.

This chain connects TRBV6-6 to TRBJ2-7; perhaps TRBD1 as D (5 bases). CDR3 length: 15 amino acids. The germline gives CDR1 MNHNY, CDR2 SVGAGI (reference sequence). Trimming left V 6 bases short and J 1 base short, with 16 bases between. The CDR3 coding sequence is TGTGCCAGCAGCCCCCGCCAGGGAACTTCCTACGAGCAGTACTTC. It codes for CASSPRQGTSYEQYF.

The J gene is TRBJ1-2, the V gene TRBV2; D remains ambiguous. CDR3 length: 15 residues. Trimming took 7 bases from V and 4 from J, leaving 19 bases between them. Germline-derived CDR1 and CDR2 are SNHLY and FYNNEI. The CDR3 coding sequence is TGTGCCAGCATTGGAGTGACTTCTTCTTCCTATGGCTACACCTTC. Its translation is CASIGVTSSSYGYTF.

The V call is TRBV10-3, the J call TRBJ1-1; 11 bases are shared with TRBD1. Germline CDR1 reads ENHRY; CDR2 reads SYGVKD. There are 14 residues in the CDR3. V gave up 10 bases and J gave up 4 bases; unmatched junction bases: 8. The chain's CDR3 is CATWTGGGTTEAFF. DNA of the CDR3: TGTGCCACCTGGACAGGGGGCGGTACCACTGAAGCTTTCTTT.

This clone has only one observation. J is TRBJ2-7 and V is TRBV5-8, with D hard to call. This CDR3 has 14 amino acids. V was shortened by 3 bases and J by 6 bases, with 16 bases between the two germline ends. The V gene's germline CDR1 is SGHTS and CDR2 YDEGEE. Written as DNA, the CDR3 is TGTGCCAGCAGCTGGGCCAGCAACCCCCTCGAGCAGTACTTC. Translating gives CASSWASNPLEQYF.

In this sample, this clone turned up a few times. The chain is built from TRBV2 and TRBJ1-2; D gene uncertain. The CDR3 runs 13 residues. Germline V gene data show CDR1 as SNHLY and CDR2 as FYNNEI. Deletions cut 5 bases from V and 2 bases from J, with 9 bases between. The DNA of the CDR3 is TGTGCCAGCAGTCTCCAGAAAAACTATGGCTACACCTTC. Encoded protein: CASSLQKNYGYTF.

CDR3 bases: TGTGCCTGGGGGACAGGGGGCGGCTACACCTTC. Translating it yields CAWGTGGGYTF. The genes are TRBV30 and TRBJ1-2, with 12 bases lining up with TRBD1. This CDR3 is 11 amino acids long. V lost 5 bases and J lost 8; bases outside the gene matches: 0. Germline CDR1 is GTSNPN and CDR2 is SVGIG (reference sequence).

This clone showed up many times. The chain combines TRBV18 with TRBJ1-3; 10 bases map to TRBD1. The trim removed 3 bases at V and 3 bases at J, leaving 11 bases unmatched. This CDR3 comprises 18 residues. Germline CDR1 and CDR2: KGHSH and LQKENI. The CDR3 coding sequence is TGTGCCAGCTCACCCGCGGTCGGACAGGGGGGATATGGAAACACCATATATTTT. Translation gives CASSPAVGQGGYGNTIYF.